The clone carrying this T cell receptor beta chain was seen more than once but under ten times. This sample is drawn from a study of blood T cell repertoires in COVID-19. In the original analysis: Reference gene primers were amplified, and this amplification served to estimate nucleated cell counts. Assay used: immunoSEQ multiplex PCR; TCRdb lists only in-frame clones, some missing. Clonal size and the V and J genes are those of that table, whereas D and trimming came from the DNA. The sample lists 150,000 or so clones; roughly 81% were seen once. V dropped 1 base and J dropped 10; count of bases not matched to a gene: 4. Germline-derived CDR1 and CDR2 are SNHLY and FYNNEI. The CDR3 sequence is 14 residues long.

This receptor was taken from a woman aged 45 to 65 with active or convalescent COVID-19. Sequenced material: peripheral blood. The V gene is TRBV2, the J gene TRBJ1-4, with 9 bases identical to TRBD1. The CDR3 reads CASSEVTTGGKLFF. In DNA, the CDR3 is TGTGCCAGCAGTGAAGTGACGACAGGGGGAAAACTGTTTTTT. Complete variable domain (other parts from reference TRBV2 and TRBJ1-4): EPEVTQTPSHQVTQMGQEVILRCVPISNHLYFYWYRQILGQKVEFLVSFYNNEISEKSEIFDDQFSVERPDGSNFTLKIRSTKLEDSAMYFCASSEVTTGGKLFFGSGTQLSVL.